The clone carrying this T cell receptor beta chain was seen ten or more times. The antigen remains undetermined. The data originate from a study of human T cells and chemical hapten exposure. Across the study: Small pooled library volume differences mainly caused per-sample TCR yield variation.

The germline CDR1 and CDR2 sequences are SQVTM and ANQGSEA. The CDR3 is 15 residues long. J gave up 9 bases and V 8 bases, and 16 bases lay outside the gene matches. Study-level findings and limits: Among TCRs, those above 1 in 1000 frequency were unaffected by DPC sensitization.

Library preparation tagged each individual cDNA molecule with a unique molecular identifier. Original data processing: Counts of TCRs in each sample centred on a median of approximately 96,000 and extended from about 24,000 to 680,000. TCRdb reprocessed the RACE reads via MiXCR and lists one record per CDR3 protein. These V and J calls originate from TCRdb's pipeline instead of the authors' own analysis. The table includes approximately 81,000 distinct CDR3 sequences, roughly 8.7% detected once. Time point meaning: healthy volunteer bleed at 6 weeks. Unfractionated whole blood yielded total RNA. V is TRBV29-1 and J is TRBJ2-1, with 10 nucleotides matching TRBD2. The sequenced sample consisted of whole blood. The receptor was isolated from a male donor in good health. Some clones in this sample may be carry-over from other donors' samples. The CDR3 loop reads CSSSGASGSLSEQFF. For the CDR3, the DNA is TGCAGCTCATCGGGGGCTAGCGGGAGCTTGAGTGAGCAGTTCTTC.